The 24 T cell receptor beta chains in this list originate from one sample, sequenced in a study of CD8+ T cells in alopecia areata. RNA extraction was followed by reverse transcription into cDNA, which acted as the sequencing template. Data came from immunoSEQ multiplex PCR; TCRdb stores just in-frame clones and leaves some out. The sample records over 150,000 clones, around three fifths being singletons. Regarding treatment: oral pan-JAK inhibitor, 5-10 mg twice daily. The sequences come from CD4+ T cells sorted from blood, collected at week 24, from a patient treated with tofacitinib. Receptor source: a human donor with alopecia areata.

The V and J genes are TRBV2 and TRBJ1-2; 8 bases align to TRBD1. This CDR3 has 13 amino acids. Germline CDR1 SNHLY, CDR2 FYNNEI. With V trimmed by 4 bases and J by 7 bases, 5 bases remained unmatched. CDR3 coding DNA: TGTGCCAGCAGTGCTCTACAGGGGGGTGGCTACACCTTC. This gives the protein CASSALQGGGYTF.

There are a few counts of this clone. The chain is built from TRBV9 and TRBJ1-4; D not resolved. Trimming took off 3 bases at V and 15 bases at J, with 18 bases between the two ends. Germline-derived CDR1 and CDR2 are SGDLS and YYNGEE. The CDR3 consists of 13 residues. The CDR3 here is CASSAAQNPTLFF. The CDR3 DNA reads TGTGCCAGCAGCGCAGCACAGAACCCTACGTTGTTTTTT.

V gene TRBV30 combines with J gene TRBJ2-7; 7 bases are a match to TRBD1. CDR1 is GTSNPN and CDR2 is SVGIG in the germline V gene (reference sequence). The CDR3 consists of 12 residues. J gave up 9 bases and V 5 bases, and 10 bases lay outside the gene matches. The CDR3 sequence: CAWAPGTVGQYF. The CDR3 region has the DNA TGTGCCTGGGCCCCCGGGACAGTCGGGCAGTACTTC.

DNA for the CDR3: TGTGCCAGCAGCTTATCGGGCCTTGGGGGGCTACTGGAAGAGACCCAGTACTTC. It encodes CASSLSGLGGLLEETQYF. The rearrangement links TRBV11-2 to TRBJ2-5, with D perhaps TRBD1 or TRBD2 (6 bases each). The CDR3 extends over 18 amino acids. The germline CDR1 and CDR2 sequences are SGHAT and FQNNGV. V lost 2 bases and J 3 bases, leaving 22 bases between the germline ends.

The chain links TRBV4-1 to TRBJ2-1, with D tentatively TRBD2 (6 bases). CDR1 is MGHRA and CDR2 is YSYEKL in the germline V gene. The CDR3 consists of 15 residues. V was shortened by 1 base and J by 1 base, with 8 bases between the two germline ends. CDR3 nucleotides: TGCGCCAGCAGCCAAGTGGGGGGATCCTACAATGAGCAGTTCTTC. Its translation: CASSQVGGSYNEQFF.

This clone has just a few counts. V and J are TRBV6-6 and TRBJ1-6, with D possibly being TRBD1 (5 bases). The ends were cut back, 6 bases at V and 10 bases at J, with 10 bases in the middle. Looked up from germline, CDR1 is MNHNY and CDR2 is SVGAGI (reference sequence). The CDR3 consists of 12 residues. The CDR3 reads CASSPGASPLHF. Here the CDR3 DNA reads TGTGCCAGCAGCCCCGGGGCATCACCCCTCCACTTT.

This clone has more than one count but fewer than ten. The chain employs TRBV30 and TRBJ1-1; the D gene is possibly TRBD1 (6 bases). The germline gives CDR1 GTSNPN, CDR2 SVGIG (reference sequence). The germline V and J ends were trimmed by 4 bases and 6 bases, with 12 bases remaining between them. The CDR3 spans 12 residues. The CDR3 sequence is CAWKRGEAEAFF. CDR3 sequence (DNA): TGTGCCTGGAAGAGGGGGGAGGCTGAAGCTTTCTTT.

This sequence joins TRBV19 and TRBJ1-5, with TRBD1 identical over 8 bases. J gave up 2 bases and V 3 bases, and 3 bases lay outside the gene matches. Germline CDR1 reads LNHDA; CDR2 reads SQIVND (reference sequence). This CDR3 spans 15 amino acids. The CDR3 spells CASSILTGGNQPQHF. In DNA, the CDR3 is TGTGCCAGTAGTATCCTGACAGGGGGCAATCAGCCCCAGCATTTT.

This clone has only a few counts. The CDR3 DNA is TGTGCCAGCAGTTACTCGTCTCAGAATCACGACATTCAGTACTTC. Translated, it gives CASSYSSQNHDIQYF. V is TRBV6-5 and J is TRBJ2-4; D unclear. This CDR3 has 15 residues. Germline CDR1 is MNHEY and CDR2 is SVGAGI. V was pared by 0 bases and J by 8 bases, with 14 bases between.

This clone was seen more than once but under ten times. The chain employs TRBV5-1 and TRBJ1-2; a weak D match, TRBD1 (6 bases). V was clipped by 4 bases and J by 5 bases, with 12 bases between them. Germline V CDR1 and CDR2: SGHRS, YFSETQ. The CDR3 covers 13 residues. CDR3 in DNA: TGCGCCAGCAGCGGGAAACAGGGTTATGGCTACACCTTC. This codes for CASSGKQGYGYTF.

V and J are TRBV29-1 and TRBJ2-7; D gene unclear. The CDR3 extends over 12 amino acids. Trimming stripped 4 bases from V and 3 bases from J, with 10 bases between. Germline V lookup: CDR1 SQVTM, CDR2 ANQGSEA. The CDR3 region is CSVGGRFYEQYF. The CDR3 nucleotides are TGCAGCGTTGGTGGCAGATTCTACGAGCAGTACTTC.

This rearrangement joins TRBV5-6 to TRBJ1-1; TRBD1 aligns across 7 bases. CDR1 SGHDT and CDR2 YYEEEE come from the germline V gene. This CDR3 contains 13 residues. The V gene end was trimmed by 4 bases and the J gene end by 3 bases; junction bases not matched to a gene: 3. CDR3 sequence: CASSPQGHTEAFF. The CDR3 bases are TGTGCCAGCAGCCCACAGGGGCACACTGAAGCTTTCTTT.

The V and J genes are TRBV11-2 and TRBJ1-6; D is uncertain. This CDR3 contains 13 residues. Germline V lookup: CDR1 SGHAT, CDR2 FQNNGV. Trimming took 1 base from V and 9 from J, leaving 7 bases between them. CDR3 residues: CASSLVSRSPLHF. The CDR3 DNA is TGTGCCAGCAGCTTAGTATCCCGTTCACCCCTCCACTTT.

In this sample, this clone turned up a few times. The gene calls are TRBV7-3 and TRBJ2-7; possibly TRBD1 or TRBD2 for D (5 bases each). CDR3 size: 14 residues. The V and J ends lost 2 bases and 3 bases respectively, with 11 bases between them. Germline CDR1 is SGHTA and CDR2 is FQGTGA. The CDR3 sequence: CASSLGGSGYEQYF. For the CDR3, the DNA is TGTGCCAGCAGCTTAGGGGGATCTGGCTACGAGCAGTACTTC.

The chain links TRBV20-1 to TRBJ1-2; D is unresolved. The CDR3 is 10 amino acids. The germline gives CDR1 DFQATT, CDR2 SNEGSKA (reference sequence). The germline V and J ends were trimmed by 7 bases and 4 bases, with 7 bases remaining between them. CDR3 nucleotide sequence: TGCAGTGTTCCAAGCTATGGCTACACCTTC. This gives the protein CSVPSYGYTF.

The chain is built from TRBV10-3 and TRBJ1-2; the D is unclear. With 7 bases removed from V and 5 bases from J, the gap between germline ends came to 14 bases. Germline CDR1 reads ENHRY; CDR2 reads SYGVKD. CDR3 size: 13 residues. CDR3 DNA: TGTGCCATCACCCGGAACAGAGAGTATGGCTACACCTTC. Protein product: CAITRNREYGYTF.

The chain joins TRBV25-1 to TRBJ2-7; D ambiguous. V was trimmed by 2 bases and J by 5 bases, leaving 10 bases between them. Germline CDR1 is MGHDK and CDR2 is SYGVNS. This CDR3 comprises 13 residues. The CDR3 here is CASSENYLDEQYF. The CDR3, as DNA: TGTGCCAGCAGTGAAAATTATCTGGACGAGCAGTACTTC.

The CDR3 DNA reads TGTGCCACCAGCTCACGACAGAATCAAGAGACCCAGTACTTC. This translates into CATSSRQNQETQYF. J is TRBJ2-5 and V is TRBV15; possible D gene TRBD1, 5 bases. CDR1 is LNHNV and CDR2 is YYDKDF in the germline V gene (reference sequence). Trimming took off 5 bases at V and 2 bases at J, with 12 bases between the two ends. This CDR3 region has 14 residues.

This clone was seen only a few times. This sequence joins TRBV11-2 and TRBJ2-7, with 12 bases that match TRBD1. With 3 bases clipped from V and 9 bases from J, the junction kept 15 bases outside the gene matches. CDR1 SGHAT and CDR2 FQNNGV come from the germline V gene. The CDR3 is made up of 17 amino acids. The CDR3 sequence: CASSFGDRGRDVMVQYF. CDR3 bases: TGTGCCAGCAGCTTCGGGGACAGGGGGCGTGATGTGATGGTGCAGTACTTC.

CDR3 bases: TGTGCCAGCAGTGGGACCGGGTATGACACTGAAGCTTTCTTT. Its protein product is CASSGTGYDTEAFF. This chain uses TRBV6-5 with TRBJ1-1; the D gene is possibly TRBD1 (5 bases). V was pared by 5 bases and J by 3 bases, with 13 bases between. This CDR3 has 14 amino acids. Germline-derived CDR1 and CDR2 are MNHEY and SVGAGI.

The chain combines TRBV19 with TRBJ2-4; 9 bases match TRBD2. Germline lookup yields CDR1 LNHDA and CDR2 SQIVND (reference sequence). The CDR3 sequence is 12 residues long. V gave up 6 bases and J gave up 7 bases; unmatched junction bases: 1. The CDR3 reads CASSSGGNIQYF. The CDR3 coding sequence is TGTGCCAGTAGCAGCGGGGGGAACATTCAGTACTTC.

This clone occurred once. CDR3 residues: CASSPGAGHTGELFF. The CDR3 DNA reads as TGTGCCAGCAGTCCGGGGGCGGGCCACACCGGGGAGCTGTTTTTT. This chain connects TRBV6-6 to TRBJ2-2, with D perhaps matching TRBD1 or TRBD2 (6 bases each). CDR1 is MNHNY, CDR2 SVGAGI, per germline (reference sequence). The CDR3 loop spans 15 amino acids. Deletions cut 5 bases from V and 3 bases from J, with 13 bases between.

In this sample, this clone turned up a few times. One end of the junction is discordant with germline, which a read error may explain. The V and J genes are TRBV29-1 and TRBJ2-3; D remains unclear. The CDR3 has 12 amino acids. Germline V lookup: CDR1 SQVTM, CDR2 ANQGSEA. Here the CDR3 DNA reads TGCAGCATCTCAATATTCAACGGCCGCCCTGGGTTT. Translation gives CSISIFNGRPGF.

This clone was counted between two and nine times. The chain employs TRBV5-1 and TRBJ2-1, with 11 positions matching TRBD2. The CDR3 has 16 amino acids. Germline V CDR1 and CDR2: SGHRS, YFSETQ. With 2 bases clipped from V and 6 bases from J, the junction kept 7 bases outside the gene matches. This CDR3 reads CASSFTSGGASNEQFF. The CDR3 bases are TGCGCCAGCAGCTTCACTAGCGGGGGTGCGAGCAATGAGCAGTTCTTC.